This section outlines one T cell receptor beta chain sequence together with its context. The antigen remains undetermined. Sequence at one end of the junction differs from germline and may be a read error. The entry originates in a study of response to subunit inactivated influenza vaccine. Study observations and caveats: Authors suggested each seasonal influenza vaccination recruits few new T cells.

TCRdb re-called the RT-PCR reads through MiXCR, storing one row per CDR3 protein. Among 550,000 to 650,000 distinct CDR3 sequences listed, about 12% were seen once. The germline V gene has CDR1 SQVTM and CDR2 ANQGSEA. This CDR3 has 13 residues. The V call is TRBV29-1, the J call TRBJ2-7; the match to TRBD2 covers 8 bases. This material consisted of PBMCs from blood, taken on the day of vaccination. The sequence was collected from a man aged 45-65 years who received an inactivated influenza vaccine. In DNA, the CDR3 is TGCAGCTTAAGACTAGCGCACTCCTACGAGCGGTACTTC. Its protein is CSLRLAHSYERYF.